The entry below gives a single T cell receptor (beta chain) sequence along with its context. This sample stems from a study of control samples from healthy donors and cancer patients. Germline CDR1 is SGHDT and CDR2 is YYEEEE. The CDR3 consists of 14 residues. Trimming left V 2 bases short and J 10 bases short, with 16 bases between. Clones were sequenced by immunoSEQ multiplex PCR, and TCRdb holds only the in-frame ones, with some missing. The sample has 130,000 to 150,000 clones, roughly nine tenths seen once; the top ten hold about 9%. Sequencing was performed on blood. This chain links TRBV5-6 with TRBJ2-1; TRBD1 is a possible D gene (6 bases). This receptor was taken from a woman in her thirties in good health. CDR3 bases: TGTGCCAGCAGCTTTTTAGGTAGGGGGTGGGAGCAGTTCTTC. It encodes CASSFLGRGWEQFF.